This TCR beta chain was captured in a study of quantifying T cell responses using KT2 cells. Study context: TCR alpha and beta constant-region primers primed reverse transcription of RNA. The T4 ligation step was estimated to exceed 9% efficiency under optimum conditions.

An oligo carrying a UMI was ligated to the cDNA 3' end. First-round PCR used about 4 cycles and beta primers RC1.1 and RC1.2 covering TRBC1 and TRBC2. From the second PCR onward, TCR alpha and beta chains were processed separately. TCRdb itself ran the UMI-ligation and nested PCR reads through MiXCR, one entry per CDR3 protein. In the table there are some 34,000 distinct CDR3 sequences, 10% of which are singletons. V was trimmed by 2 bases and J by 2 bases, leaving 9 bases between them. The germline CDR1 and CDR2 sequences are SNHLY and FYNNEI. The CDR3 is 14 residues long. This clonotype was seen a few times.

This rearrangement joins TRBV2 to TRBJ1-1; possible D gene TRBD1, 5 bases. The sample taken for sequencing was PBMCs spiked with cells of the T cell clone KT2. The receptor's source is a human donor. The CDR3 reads CASSETTENTEAFF. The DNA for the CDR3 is TGTGCCAGCAGTGAAACGACAGAAAACACTGAAGCTTTCTTT.